What follows is one T cell receptor (beta chain) and its context. As yet, its antigen is unknown. The germline V gene has CDR1 MNHEY and CDR2 SMNVEV (reference sequence). The CDR3 runs 14 residues. Trimming took 0 bases from V and 5 from J, leaving 10 bases between them. This specimen belongs to a study of somatic mutations in cytotoxic T cells in rheumatoid arthritis. About the research overall: After diagnosis, patient blood (about 27 ml EDTA) was drawn right away, before any treatment was given.

Assay: immunoSEQ multiplex PCR; the TCRdb copy retains only in-frame clones and omits some. The sample lists around 19,000 clones; roughly 87% were seen once. Study-wide points: Rising age went with increasing CD8+ clonality in rheumatoid arthritis patients; healthy controls showed no such increase. The study found that the largest CD8+ clone exceeded 20% of CD8+ cells in 8 of 65 patients.

Isolation of the CD4+ and CD8+ populations was accomplished via positive magnetic bead selection, with purity assessed by flow cytometry. The origin of this receptor is an adult with rheumatoid arthritis. This chain links TRBV27 with TRBJ1-1; D is possibly TRBD1 (5 bases). Input material: CD8+ T cells sorted from blood. The CDR3 protein is CASSLSHRMTEAFF. CDR3 in DNA: TGTGCCAGCAGTTTATCACACAGGATGACTGAAGCTTTCTTT.